These T cell receptor beta chains were read from a single sample in a study of T cell repertoires in cytomegalovirus infection. These receptors have no identified antigens. TCRdb analysed the reads with MiXCR anew, one entry per CDR3 protein. The table shows some 940,000 distinct CDR3 sequences, with 31% occurring only once. Material: cultured CD8+ T cells from PBMCs, obtained from culture after CMV antigen stimulation. These receptors originate from a human donor in good health (CMV status not recorded). Some clones in this sample may be carry-over from other donors' samples. Both conserved end residues are trimmed from each CDR3.

TRBV7-2,ASSLLPVQYDGQF
TRBV6-2/TRBV6-3,ASSSWGTGAENIQY
TRBV14,ASSQDQMDEQY
TRBV6-2/TRBV6-3,ASNEMGDNYNSPLH
TRBV7-9,ASTLPTDTQY
TRBV10-3,AISARTGGSNNEQF
TRBV20-1,SAILEGVPREAYNEQF
TRBV6-2/TRBV6-3,ASSYLGLAGPTDTQY
TRBV19,ASIRRGRRTQY
TRBV27,ASSSHRQGSTDTQY